The clone carrying this T cell receptor (beta chain) came up once. Germline and junction disagree at one end, which may indicate a read error. The sample originates from a study of blood T cell repertoires in COVID-19. Per germline, CDR1 SNHLY and CDR2 FYNNEI. The CDR3 sequence is 16 residues long. The repertoire was sequenced with immunoSEQ multiplex PCR; TCRdb's copy has only in-frame clones and lacks some. This table holds 250,000 to 300,000 clones, approximately 90% found once. The sample taken for sequencing was peripheral blood. This receptor was taken from a man younger than 35 with active or convalescent COVID-19. V usage is TRBV2 and J usage is TRBJ2-2, with a weak D call TRBD1 (6 bases). CDR3 in DNA: TGTGCCACCAGTCTTTCAGGGGAGATAAACACCGGGGAGCTGTTTTTT. This gives the protein CATSLSGEINTGELFF.